This T cell receptor (beta chain) was sequenced during a study of beta chain features in type 1 diabetes. Study-level results: In all four CD4+ subsets, TCRB CDR3 length was significantly, moderately reduced in type 1 diabetes. It was not settled here whether HLA type affects TCRB rearrangement.

Turning to this clone: What it binds is not known.

Expressed TCRB transcripts were sequenced, since all the RNA that had been isolated was reverse transcribed. The assay was immunoSEQ multiplex PCR, and TCRdb's table has in-frame clones only and misses some. The sample consists of 970,000 or so clones, about a sixth of them appearing once. The sample consisted of naive CD4+ T cells from blood. This TCR was recovered from a woman younger than 30 in good health.

The CDR3 nucleotides read TGTGCCAGCAGCCCCCGGGACAGGGTGTCCGAGACCCAGTACTTC. Protein: CASSPRDRVSETQYF. The rearrangement uses TRBV6-1 and TRBJ2-5; the match to TRBD1 covers 9 bases. The germline V gene has CDR1 MNHNS and CDR2 SASEGT. The CDR3 loop spans 15 amino acids. V lost 6 bases, J lost 5 bases, and 10 bases stayed unmatched.